These 28 T cell receptor beta chains were all obtained from the same sample, sequenced in a study of blood T cell repertoires in COVID-19 (dated by TCRdb to about 2020). Receptor amplification or capture employed the immunoSEQ multiplex PCR assay. This is the immuneACCESS table as TCRdb keeps it, with only in-frame sequences that have V and J called. A part of the clones is gone; compared with another copy, unresolved V genes explain less than half, and the rest is unexplained. Counted in this sample were some 220,000 clones; 88% of them appeared once. Around 2.6% of the sample is taken by the ten largest. The specimen sequenced was PBMCs or T cells enriched from blood (not recorded which). These receptors all stem from a woman under 40 who had recovered from COVID-19.

This clone turned up a few times. The chain employs TRBV27 and TRBJ1-2; TRBD1 is a possible D gene (6 bases). This CDR3 region has 14 residues. Trimming removed 5 bases at V and 4 bases at J, with 14 bases between. CDR1 is MNHEY and CDR2 is SMNVEV in the germline V gene (reference sequence). The CDR3 here is CASSPGGRGYGYTF. The CDR3 DNA reads as TGTGCCAGCAGTCCCGGGGGGCGCGGCTATGGCTACACCTTC.

This clone was recorded once. The CDR3 loop is CASSRTGKETQYF. Written as DNA, the CDR3 is TGTGCCAGCAGCCGGACAGGGAAAGAGACCCAGTACTTC. J is TRBJ2-5 and V is TRBV3-1 (or the pseudogene TRBV3-2); 8 bases match TRBD1. Per germline, CDR1 LGHDT and CDR2 YNNKEL (reference sequence). The length of the CDR3 is 13 residues. Unmatched junction bases numbered 1, after V lost 4 bases and J lost 3 bases.

The chain has TRBV7-8 and TRBJ1-3; possibly TRBD1 for D (5 bases). The V gene's germline CDR1 is SGHVS and CDR2 FQNEAQ. CDR3 length equals 15 residues. Between the trimmed V and J ends, which lost 5 bases and 4 bases, there was a span of 15 bases. The CDR3 protein is CASSTSRVGGNTIYF. CDR3 bases: TGTGCCAGCAGCACATCCAGGGTGGGAGGAAACACCATATATTTT.

The chain has TRBV5-1 and TRBJ1-1; D may be TRBD1 (6 bases). Germline V gives CDR1 SGHRS, CDR2 YFSETQ. The CDR3 extends over 14 amino acids. V lost 7 bases and J 7 bases, leaving 20 bases between the germline ends. CDR3 region: CASRDMKGVHEAFF. The CDR3 coding sequence is TGCGCCAGCCGGGACATGAAGGGGGTTCATGAAGCTTTCTTT.

This clone was counted once. This sequence joins TRBV7-8 and TRBJ1-3; possible D gene TRBD1, 5 bases. CDR1 and CDR2 from the germline V gene are SGHVS and FQNEAQ. Trimming removed 5 bases from V and 2 bases from J, with 16 bases in between. The CDR3 sequence is 16 residues long. The CDR3 DNA reads as TGTGCCAGCAGCGATGGGGCCGCAGGTCCTGGAAACACCATATATTTT. Translated, it gives CASSDGAAGPGNTIYF.

This chain joins TRBV4-2 and TRBJ2-7; 7 bases map to TRBD1. Trimming removed 0 bases from V and 2 bases from J; junction bases left unmatched: 4. CDR1 and CDR2 from the germline V gene are LGHNA and YNFKEQ. The CDR3 has 15 residues. The CDR3 loop reads CASSQEDRTAYEQYF. In nucleotides, the CDR3 is TGTGCCAGCAGCCAAGAGGACAGGACAGCCTACGAGCAGTACTTC.

J is TRBJ2-2 and V is TRBV5-4; 7 bases map to TRBD1. This CDR3 comprises 15 residues. The germline gives CDR1 SGHNT, CDR2 YYREEE (reference sequence). V lost 4 bases to trimming and J lost 4 bases; unmatched junction nucleotides: 7. The CDR3 here is CASSQDRVGTGELFF. The CDR3 nucleotides are TGTGCCAGCAGCCAAGACAGGGTTGGCACCGGGGAGCTGTTTTTT.

The chain uses TRBV6-5 and TRBJ2-2, with D perhaps matching TRBD1 (5 bases). The germline V gene has CDR1 MNHEY and CDR2 SVGAGI. CDR3 size: 14 residues. V was clipped by 6 bases and J by 3 bases, with 11 bases between them. This CDR3 is CASSRVSDTGELFF. The DNA of the CDR3 is TGTGCCAGCAGCAGGGTTTCGGACACCGGGGAGCTGTTTTTT.

V usage is TRBV5-5 and J usage is TRBJ2-1; 7 bases are a match to TRBD2. The germline CDR1 and CDR2 sequences are SGHKS and YYEKEE (reference sequence). V dropped 3 bases and J dropped 0; count of bases not matched to a gene: 6. This CDR3 contains 16 residues. Here the CDR3 DNA reads TGTGCCAGCAGCTCGACCCGGGGGGACTCCTACAATGAGCAGTTCTTC. As protein: CASSSTRGDSYNEQFF. The full variable domain, rest sourced from reference TRBV5-5 and TRBJ2-1, is DAGVTQSPTHLIKTRGQQVTLRCSPISGHKSVSWYQQVLGQGPQFIFQYYEKEERGRGNFPDRFSARQFPNYSSELNVNALLLGDSALYLCASSSTRGDSYNEQFFGPGTRLTVL.

The chain links TRBV7-3 to TRBJ2-1, with 9 bases aligning to TRBD1. The germline V gene encodes CDR1 SGHTA and CDR2 FQGTGA. CDR3 length: 14 residues. The V segment lost 4 bases and the J segment 6 bases; nucleotides outside the gene matches: 4. In DNA form, the CDR3 reads TGTGCCAGCAGCTCGGGGACAGGGAGCAATGAGCAGTTCTTC. It yields the protein CASSSGTGSNEQFF.

The chain links TRBV4-3 to TRBJ1-6; TRBD1 is a possible D gene (6 bases). The CDR3 length is 18 residues. The germline gives CDR1 LGHNA, CDR2 YSLEER. Trimming cost V 0 bases and J 0 bases, with 12 bases left between them. CDR3 sequence: CASSQDRTALSYNSPLHF. The CDR3 DNA reads as TGCGCCAGCAGCCAAGACCGGACAGCGCTCTCCTATAATTCACCCCTCCACTTT.

This sequence joins TRBV19 and TRBJ1-2; 7 bases align to TRBD1. V dropped 9 bases and J dropped 3; count of bases not matched to a gene: 7. The CDR3 length is 13 residues. Germline V gene sequence: CDR1 LNHDA, CDR2 SQIVND (reference sequence). The CDR3 protein is CASLSDRDYGYTF. The CDR3 nucleotides are TGTGCCAGCCTTAGTGACAGGGACTATGGCTACACCTTC.

The V gene is TRBV14, the J gene TRBJ1-2; D remains ambiguous. CDR1 SGHDN and CDR2 FVKESK come from the germline V gene. With 10 bases removed from V and 0 bases from J, the gap between germline ends came to 18 bases. The CDR3 runs to 15 residues. The CDR3 sequence: CATSAEEYPNYGYTF. The DNA of the CDR3 is TGTGCCACCAGTGCCGAAGAGTACCCTAACTATGGCTACACCTTC.

This clone was observed a few times. V and J are TRBV6-6 and TRBJ1-5; 7 nucleotides line up with TRBD1. Germline-derived CDR1 and CDR2 are MNHNY and SVGAGI (reference sequence). This CDR3 is 15 amino acids long. J was trimmed by 6 bases and V by 3 bases; bases with no gene match: 8. CDR3 sequence (DNA): TGTGCCAGCAGTTATGACAGGGTATTTGGTCAGCCCCAGCATTTT. This sequence encodes CASSYDRVFGQPQHF.

This chain connects TRBV7-9 to TRBJ1-1; TRBD1 is a possible D gene (5 bases). From germline, CDR1 is SEHNR and CDR2 FQNEAQ (reference sequence). The ends were cut back, 5 bases at V and 6 bases at J, with 7 bases in the middle. This CDR3 has 11 amino acids. The CDR3 here is CASSTGAEAFF. CDR3 in DNA: TGTGCCAGCAGCACAGGTGCTGAAGCTTTCTTT. Variable domain in full (rest from reference TRBV7-9 and TRBJ1-1): DTGVSQNPRHKITKRGQNVTFRCDPISEHNRLYWYRQTLGQGPEFLTYFQNEAQLEKSRLLSDRFSAERPKGSFSTLEIQRTEQGDSAMYLCASSTGAEAFFGQGTRLTVV.

The chain recombines TRBV4-2 with TRBJ2-2; TRBD2 matches 8 bases. Losses at the gene ends were 4 bases for V and 6 bases for J; bases not matched to a gene: 7. The CDR3 contains 15 residues. Per germline, CDR1 LGHNA and CDR2 YNFKEQ. The CDR3 reads CASSLRTSLAGELFF. The CDR3 nucleotides are TGTGCCAGCAGCCTAAGGACTAGCTTGGCCGGGGAGCTGTTTTTT.

The chain has TRBV5-6 and TRBJ1-6, with 8 bases that match TRBD1. Unmatched junction bases numbered 4, after V lost 3 bases and J lost 2 bases. Looked up from germline, CDR1 is SGHDT and CDR2 is YYEEEE. The CDR3 loop spans 16 amino acids. The CDR3 sequence: CASSSGQGAYNSPLHF. CDR3 in DNA: TGTGCCAGCAGCTCAGGACAGGGTGCCTATAATTCACCCCTCCACTTT. The full variable domain, rest sourced from reference TRBV5-6 and TRBJ1-6, is DAGVTQSPTHLIKTRGQQVTLRCSPKSGHDTVSWYQQALGQGPQFIFQYYEEEERQRGNFPDRFSGHQFPNYSSELNVNALLLGDSALYLCASSSGQGAYNSPLHFGNGTRLTVT.

In its sample, this clone was seen once. The chain links TRBV5-6 to TRBJ1-2, with TRBD1 as a possible D gene (5 bases). Germline values: CDR1 SGHDT, CDR2 YYEEEE. This CDR3 region has 14 residues. Trimming shortened V by 3 bases and J by 1 base, and 10 bases separated the two germline ends. The CDR3 is CASSWGDGNYGYTF. For the CDR3, the DNA is TGTGCCAGCAGCTGGGGGGACGGTAACTATGGCTACACCTTC. Complete variable domain (other parts from reference TRBV5-6 and TRBJ1-2): DAGVTQSPTHLIKTRGQQVTLRCSPKSGHDTVSWYQQALGQGPQFIFQYYEEEERQRGNFPDRFSGHQFPNYSSELNVNALLLGDSALYLCASSWGDGNYGYTFGSGTRLTVV.

The genes are TRBV15 and TRBJ1-5; D is unclear. V lost 0 bases, J lost 5 bases, and 17 bases lay in between. CDR1 and CDR2 from the germline V gene are LNHNV and YYDKDF (reference sequence). This CDR3 has 17 residues. The CDR3 is CATSRDSEVVTHQPQHF. The CDR3 bases are TGTGCCACCAGCAGAGATTCCGAAGTAGTTACCCATCAGCCCCAGCATTTT.

The chain recombines TRBV7-9 with TRBJ1-1; D is undetermined. Germline loops: CDR1 SEHNR, CDR2 FQNEAQ (reference sequence). The V gene lost 2 bases and the J gene lost 1 base, with 8 bases spanning the gap. CDR3 length equals 14 residues. CDR3 bases: TGTGCCAGCAGCTTACGTACGAGGAACACTGAAGCTTTCTTT. This translates into CASSLRTRNTEAFF.

This clone has only one observation. A read error may be the cause here, since a much bigger clone is one base away. The V call is TRBV7-3, the J call TRBJ1-1, with 7 bases lining up with TRBD1. The germline V gene encodes CDR1 SGHTA and CDR2 FQGTGA. The CDR3 runs 13 residues. Trimming at V came to 5 bases and at J to 3 bases, leaving 3 bases not matched to a gene. The CDR3 DNA reads as TGTGCCAGCAGCCAAGACAGGGACACTGAAGCTTTCTTT. Translation gives CASSQDRDTEAFF.

The chain has TRBV25-1 and TRBJ1-1, with TRBD1 matching 11 bases. There are 16 residues in the CDR3. Germline CDR1 is MGHDK and CDR2 is SYGVNS. Trimming at V came to 0 bases and at J to 4 bases, leaving 4 bases not matched to a gene. CDR3 DNA: TGTGCCAGCAGTGAATACGGACAGGGGGCGTCCACTGAAGCTTTCTTT. This codes for CASSEYGQGASTEAFF.

This clone was found once. The CDR3 reads CASSQVTIGVSNQPQHF. The CDR3 region has the DNA TGCGCCAGCAGCCAAGTCACCATAGGGGTTAGCAATCAGCCCCAGCATTTT. The chain carries TRBV4-1 and TRBJ1-5; D might be TRBD1 (5 bases). V gave up 1 base and J gave up 0 bases, with 13 bases separating them. The CDR3 contains 17 residues. The V gene's germline CDR1 is MGHRA and CDR2 YSYEKL.

The rearrangement joins TRBV4-3 to TRBJ2-3; the match to TRBD2 covers 11 bases. J was trimmed by 5 bases and V by 0 bases; bases with no gene match: 7. CDR1 is LGHNA, CDR2 YSLEER, per germline. This CDR3 comprises 17 residues. The CDR3 region is CASSQDHSGGALDTQYF. As DNA, the CDR3 is TGCGCCAGCAGCCAAGACCATAGCGGGGGGGCCTTAGATACGCAGTATTTT.

V and J are TRBV6-2 or TRBV6-3 and TRBJ2-5; D unclear. The CDR3 covers 16 residues. Germline loops: CDR1 MNHEY, CDR2 SVGEGT. V lost 6 bases and J 1 base, leaving 18 bases between the germline ends. The CDR3 coding sequence is TGTGCCAGCAGCCTCTTAACCCGCGGATTCCAAGAGACCCAGTACTTC. Translated, it gives CASSLLTRGFQETQYF.

The V call is TRBV19, the J call TRBJ2-3, with D hard to call. Germline V gene sequence: CDR1 LNHDA, CDR2 SQIVND (reference sequence). The CDR3 spans 14 residues. The V and J ends lost 3 bases and 0 bases respectively, with 7 bases between them. The CDR3 loop is CASSIPDSTDTQYF. As DNA, the CDR3 is TGTGCCAGTAGTATTCCAGATAGCACAGATACGCAGTATTTT.

The chain uses TRBV5-1 and TRBJ1-2; a weak D match, TRBD1 (5 bases). Trimming took 0 bases from V and 4 from J, leaving 10 bases between them. Per the germline V gene, CDR1 is SGHRS and CDR2 is YFSETQ. The CDR3 runs to 14 residues. The CDR3 region is CASSLDRLLYGYTF. Here the CDR3 DNA reads TGCGCCAGCAGCTTGGACAGGTTACTCTATGGCTACACCTTC.

The V call is TRBV7-2, the J call TRBJ2-2, with D tentatively TRBD2 (6 bases). V dropped 1 base and J dropped 1 base, with 10 bases sitting between them. The CDR3 is made up of 16 amino acids. Germline values: CDR1 SGHTA, CDR2 FQGNSA. In DNA, the CDR3 is TGTGCCAGCAGCTTAGTGTGGCGGGGGAACACCGGGGAGCTGTTTTTT. This translates into CASSLVWRGNTGELFF.